This TCR beta chain was sequenced in a study of OX40 agonist ivuxolimab in advanced cancers. Study at large: Age averaged around 59 years (range roughly 23 to 80), and 80% to 90% were male. General study findings and limits: Some of the lowest clonal expansion was seen in partial responders at 0.1-3.0 mg/kg. The CD4+ and CD8+ T cells in the blood had expanded clonally by week 6 at 0.1 to 3.0 mg/kg.

Libraries were prepared by immunoSEQ multiplex PCR; TCRdb keeps only in-frame clonotypes and omits some of them. The sample carries 100,000 or so clones, approximately 90% recorded once. This clone was detected once. Its antigen is not identified. The CDR3 is 12 amino acids. Germline V lookup: CDR1 MGHRA, CDR2 YSYEKL. The J segment lost 9 bases and the V segment lost 3 bases, leaving 5 bases of the junction unmatched. Samples were taken at baseline and on day 1 of cycles 4 and 7. V is TRBV4-1 and J is TRBJ2-7; 7 positions agree with TRBD1. This TCR was recovered from an adult with an advanced solid tumor such as melanoma, head and neck, liver or kidney cancer. Here the sequenced sample was CD4+ or CD8+ T cells sorted from blood, taken in a trial of the OX40 agonist ivuxolimab. The CDR3: CASSHPTGPQYF. The DNA of the CDR3 is TGCGCCAGCAGCCATCCGACAGGGCCGCAGTACTTC.